What follows is one T cell receptor beta chain and its context. Its antigen is currently unknown. The nonmyeloablative bone marrow transplants came from related graft donors, with transient mixed chimerism. CD4+CD25+CD127- Tregs, CD4+CD25- non-Tregs, CD4 and CD8 cells were sorted. The data were taken from a study of Tregs in tolerant kidney transplant recipients. Notes on the study in general: Activated donor B cell expansion appeared to reveal the most relevant donor-specific TCRbeta repertoire.

The V gene lost 5 bases and the J gene lost 0 bases, with 6 bases spanning the gap. This CDR3 comprises 13 residues. Germline V lookup: CDR1 LNHDA, CDR2 SQIVND (reference sequence). Sequenced by immunoSEQ multiplex PCR; TCRdb stores in-frame clones only, minus some. The table shows about 100,000 clones, with 90% to 95% occurring only once. V is TRBV19 and J is TRBJ2-3, with unresolved D. Source: CD4+ T cells from blood (PBMCs), taken 12 months after the transplant. The receptor was isolated from a human patient who received a combined kidney and bone marrow transplant. A share of the T cells may be of graft donor origin. In DNA, the CDR3 is TGTGCCAGTAGTGGCCACAGCACAGATACGCAGTATTTT. The encoded protein is CASSGHSTDTQYF.